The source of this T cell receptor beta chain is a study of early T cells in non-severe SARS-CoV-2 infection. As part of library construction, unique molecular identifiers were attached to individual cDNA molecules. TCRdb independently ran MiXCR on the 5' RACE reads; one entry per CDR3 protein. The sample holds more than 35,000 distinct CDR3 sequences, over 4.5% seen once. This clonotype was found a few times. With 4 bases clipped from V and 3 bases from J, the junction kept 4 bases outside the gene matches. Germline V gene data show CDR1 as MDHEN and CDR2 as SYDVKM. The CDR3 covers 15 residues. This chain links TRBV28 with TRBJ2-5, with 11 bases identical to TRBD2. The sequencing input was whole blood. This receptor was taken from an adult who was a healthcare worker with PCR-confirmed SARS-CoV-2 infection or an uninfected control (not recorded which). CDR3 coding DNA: TGTGCCAGCAGTTCAGCGGGACTAGCGGAAGAGACCCAGTACTTC. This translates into CASSSAGLAEETQYF. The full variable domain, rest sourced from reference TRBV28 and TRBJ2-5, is DVKVTQSSRYLVKRTGEKVFLECVQDMDHENMFWYRQDPGLGLRLIYFSYDVKMKEKGDIPEGYSVSREKKERFSLILESASTNQTSMYLCASSSAGLAEETQYFGPGTRLLVL.